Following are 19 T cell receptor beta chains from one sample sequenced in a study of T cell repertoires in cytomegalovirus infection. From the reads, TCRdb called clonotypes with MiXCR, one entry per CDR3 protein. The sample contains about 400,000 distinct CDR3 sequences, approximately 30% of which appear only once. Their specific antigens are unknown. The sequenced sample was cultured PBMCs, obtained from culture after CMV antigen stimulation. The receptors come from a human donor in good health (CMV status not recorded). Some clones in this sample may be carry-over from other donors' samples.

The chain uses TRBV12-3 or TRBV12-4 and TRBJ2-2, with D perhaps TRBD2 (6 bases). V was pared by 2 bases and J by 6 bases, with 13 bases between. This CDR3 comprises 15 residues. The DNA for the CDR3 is TGTGCCAGCAGTTTAAGACGGGAGACCGCCGGGGAGCTGTTTTTT. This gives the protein CASSLRRETAGELFF.

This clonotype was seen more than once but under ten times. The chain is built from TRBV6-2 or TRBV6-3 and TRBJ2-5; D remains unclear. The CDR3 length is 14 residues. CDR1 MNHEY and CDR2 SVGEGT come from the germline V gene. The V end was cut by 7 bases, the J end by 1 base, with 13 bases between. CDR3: CASTPEGLQETQYF. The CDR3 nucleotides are TGTGCCAGCACCCCGGAAGGTCTCCAAGAGACCCAGTACTTC.

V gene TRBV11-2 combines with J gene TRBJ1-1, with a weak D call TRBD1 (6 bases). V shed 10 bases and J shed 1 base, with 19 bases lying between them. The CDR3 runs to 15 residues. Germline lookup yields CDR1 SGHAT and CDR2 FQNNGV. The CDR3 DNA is TGTGCCAACTTCTGGGGACACCGCGGGAACACTGAAGCTTTCTTT. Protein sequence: CANFWGHRGNTEAFF.

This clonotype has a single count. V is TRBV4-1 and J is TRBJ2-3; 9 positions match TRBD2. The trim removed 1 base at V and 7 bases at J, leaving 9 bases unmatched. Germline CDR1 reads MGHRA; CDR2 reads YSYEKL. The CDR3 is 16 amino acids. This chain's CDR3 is CASSQVTSGIIHTQYF. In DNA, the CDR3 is TGCGCCAGCAGCCAAGTGACTAGCGGCATCATACATACGCAGTATTTT.

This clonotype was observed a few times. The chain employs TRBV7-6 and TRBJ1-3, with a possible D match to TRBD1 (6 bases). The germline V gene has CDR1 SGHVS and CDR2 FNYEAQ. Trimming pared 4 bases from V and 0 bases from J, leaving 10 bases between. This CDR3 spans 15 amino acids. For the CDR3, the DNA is TGTGCCAGCAGCTGGGACATCCTCTCTGGAAACACCATATATTTT. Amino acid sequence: CASSWDILSGNTIYF.

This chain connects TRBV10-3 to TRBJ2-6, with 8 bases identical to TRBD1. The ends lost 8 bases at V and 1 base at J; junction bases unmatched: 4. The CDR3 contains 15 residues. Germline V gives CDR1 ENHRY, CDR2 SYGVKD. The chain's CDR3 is CAIGDRLSGANVLTF. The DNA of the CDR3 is TGTGCCATCGGGGACAGGTTATCTGGGGCCAACGTCCTGACTTTC.

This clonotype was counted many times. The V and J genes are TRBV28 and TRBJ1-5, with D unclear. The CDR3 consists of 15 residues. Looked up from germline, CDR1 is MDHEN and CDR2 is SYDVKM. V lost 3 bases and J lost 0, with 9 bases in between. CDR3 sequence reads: CASSFRGNSNQPQHF. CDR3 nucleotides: TGTGCCAGCAGTTTTCGAGGGAATAGCAATCAGCCCCAGCATTTT.

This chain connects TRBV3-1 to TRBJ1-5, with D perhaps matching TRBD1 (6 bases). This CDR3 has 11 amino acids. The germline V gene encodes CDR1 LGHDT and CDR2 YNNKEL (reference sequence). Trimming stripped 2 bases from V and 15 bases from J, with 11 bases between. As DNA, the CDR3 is TGTGCCAGCAGCCAAACAGGGTGGGGGCATTTT. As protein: CASSQTGWGHF.

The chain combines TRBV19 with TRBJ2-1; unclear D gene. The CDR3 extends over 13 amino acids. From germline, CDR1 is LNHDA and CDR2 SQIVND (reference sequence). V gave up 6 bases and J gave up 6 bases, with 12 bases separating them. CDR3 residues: CASRGLPLNEQFF. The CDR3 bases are TGTGCCAGTAGAGGGTTACCACTCAATGAGCAGTTCTTC.

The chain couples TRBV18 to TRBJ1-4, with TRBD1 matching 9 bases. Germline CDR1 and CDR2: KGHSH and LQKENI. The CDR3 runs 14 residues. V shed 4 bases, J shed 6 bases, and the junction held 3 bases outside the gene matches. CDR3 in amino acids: CASSQGQGDEKLFF. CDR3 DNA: TGTGCCAGCTCACAGGGACAGGGAGATGAAAAACTGTTTTTT. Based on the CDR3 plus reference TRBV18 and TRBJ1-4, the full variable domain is NAGVMQNPRHLVRRRGQEARLRCSPMKGHSHVYWYRQLPEEGLKFMVYLQKENIIDESGMPKERFSAEFPKEGPSILRIQQVVRGDSAAYFCASSQGQGDEKLFFGSGTQLSVL.

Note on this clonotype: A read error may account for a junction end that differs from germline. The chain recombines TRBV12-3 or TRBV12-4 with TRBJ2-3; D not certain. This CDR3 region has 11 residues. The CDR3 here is CAGRKTDTQYF. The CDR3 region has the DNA TGTGCCGGCAGAAAAACAGATACGCAGTATTTT.

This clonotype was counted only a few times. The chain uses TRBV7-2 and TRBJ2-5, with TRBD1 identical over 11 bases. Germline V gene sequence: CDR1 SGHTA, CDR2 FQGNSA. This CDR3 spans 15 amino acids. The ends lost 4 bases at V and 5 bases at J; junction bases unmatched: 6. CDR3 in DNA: TGTGCCAGCAGCTCGGGGACAGGGGGGGAGGAGACCCAGTACTTC. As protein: CASSSGTGGEETQYF. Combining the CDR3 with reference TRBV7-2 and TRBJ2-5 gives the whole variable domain GAGVSQSPSNKVTEKGKDVELRCDPISGHTALYWYRQSLGQGLEFLIYFQGNSAPDKSGLPSDRFSAERTGGSVSTLTIQRTQQEDSAVYLCASSSGTGGEETQYFGPGTRLLVL.

CDR3 sequence reads: CASSVRPGQGGTGELFF. The CDR3 nucleotides read TGTGCCAGCAGTGTTCGCCCGGGACAGGGCGGCACCGGGGAGCTGTTTTTT. This chain uses TRBV2 with TRBJ2-2; the match to TRBD1 covers 9 bases. The V and J ends lost 4 bases and 4 bases, in that order; junction bases with no gene match: 10. The CDR3 totals 17 residues. Germline V gene data show CDR1 as SNHLY and CDR2 as FYNNEI.

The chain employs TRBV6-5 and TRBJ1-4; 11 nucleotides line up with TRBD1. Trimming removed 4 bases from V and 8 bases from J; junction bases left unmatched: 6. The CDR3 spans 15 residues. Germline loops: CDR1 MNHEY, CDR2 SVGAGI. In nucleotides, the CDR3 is TGTGCCAGCAGTTCCGCGGGACAGGGGGAGGAAAAACTGTTTTTT. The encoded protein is CASSSAGQGEEKLFF.

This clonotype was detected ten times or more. CDR3: CASSLDGRDNSPLHF. CDR3 nucleotides: TGTGCCAGCAGCTTAGACGGCAGAGATAATTCACCCCTCCACTTT. The chain employs TRBV7-2 and TRBJ1-6; D not certain. The CDR3 length is 15 residues. V lost 1 base and J lost 5, with 9 bases in between. Germline lookup yields CDR1 SGHTA and CDR2 FQGNSA.

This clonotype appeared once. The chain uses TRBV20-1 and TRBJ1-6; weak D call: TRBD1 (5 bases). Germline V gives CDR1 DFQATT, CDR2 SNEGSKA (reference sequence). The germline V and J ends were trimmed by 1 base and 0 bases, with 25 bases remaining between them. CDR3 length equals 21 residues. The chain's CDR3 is CSARVGETGLGRSSYNSPLHF. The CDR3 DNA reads TGCAGTGCTAGAGTCGGGGAAACAGGCCTAGGGCGAAGCTCCTATAATTCACCCCTCCACTTT.

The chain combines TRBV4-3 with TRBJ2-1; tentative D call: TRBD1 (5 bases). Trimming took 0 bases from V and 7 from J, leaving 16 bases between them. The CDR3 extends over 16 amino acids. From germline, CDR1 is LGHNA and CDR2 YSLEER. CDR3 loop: CASSQDPAPRGNEQFF. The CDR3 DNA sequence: TGCGCCAGCAGCCAAGATCCAGCACCTAGGGGTAATGAGCAGTTCTTC.

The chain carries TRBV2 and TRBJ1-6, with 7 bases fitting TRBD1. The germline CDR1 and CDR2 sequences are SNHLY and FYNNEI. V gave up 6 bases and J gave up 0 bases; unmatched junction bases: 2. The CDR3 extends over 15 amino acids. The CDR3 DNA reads TGTGCCAGCAGGGGACAGAGCTCCTATAATTCACCCCTCCACTTT. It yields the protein CASRGQSSYNSPLHF.

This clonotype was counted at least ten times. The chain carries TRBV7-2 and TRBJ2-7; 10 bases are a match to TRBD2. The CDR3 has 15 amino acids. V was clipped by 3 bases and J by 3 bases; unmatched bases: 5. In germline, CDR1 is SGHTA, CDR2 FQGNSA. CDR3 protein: CASSLSLAGYYEQYF. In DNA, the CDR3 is TGTGCCAGCAGCTTGTCACTAGCGGGATACTACGAGCAGTACTTC.